The text below deals with one TCR beta chain. The V and J ends lost 0 bases and 8 bases respectively, with 11 bases between them. CDR1 SGHTA and CDR2 FQGNSA come from the germline V gene. The CDR3 covers 14 residues. Sequencing used immunoSEQ multiplex PCR; TCRdb keeps in-frame clones, though not all of them. In the table there are more than 400,000 clones, about nine tenths of which are singletons. These data belong to a study of blood T cell repertoires in COVID-19. The clonotype comes from a man between 18 and 35 years old who had recovered from COVID-19. The chain carries TRBV7-2 and TRBJ2-1; no clear D gene. The specimen was PBMCs or T cells enriched from blood (not recorded which). The chain's CDR3 is CASSLAPRGDEQFF. The CDR3 bases are TGTGCCAGCAGCTTAGCTCCTAGAGGCGATGAGCAGTTCTTC.